This T cell receptor (beta chain) was obtained from a study of T-cell reconstitution after alpha-beta-depleted transplantation in children. The study, taken as a whole, reports: Several patients had high TCRbeta diversity at day 60; it came from surviving recipient T cells and thymic progenitors. T-cell numbers and diversity one year post-transplant derived largely from freshly generated T cells. By about two months after transplant, alpha-beta T cells reportedly arose from several hundred graft clones that had expanded.

Germline values: CDR1 LGHNA, CDR2 YSLEER. V shed 3 bases, J shed 4 bases, and the junction held 6 bases outside the gene matches. CDR3 length equals 15 residues. The authors prepared the TCRbeta library with unique molecular identifiers. TCRdb used MiXCR to reprocess the PCR reads, holding one entry per CDR3 protein. Here the sample spans hundreds of thousands of distinct CDR3 sequences, about 10% being singletons. This clonotype was found many times. Its antigen is unidentified. The J gene is TRBJ2-7, the V gene TRBV4-3; 10 bases line up with TRBD2. Sequences were derived from PBMCs, sampled before TCRalphabeta/CD19-depleted stem cell transplant. This sequence was found in a child aged 2-15 years with inherited bone marrow failure, due to receive a stem cell transplant. This CDR3 reads CASSHLPGLAYEQYF. DNA of the CDR3: TGCGCCAGCAGCCACCTACCGGGACTAGCGTACGAGCAGTACTTC.